One sample yielded the 12 T cell receptor beta chains listed below, sequenced in a study of control samples from healthy donors and cancer patients. Sequencing used immunoSEQ multiplex PCR; TCRdb keeps in-frame clones, though not all of them. The data hold over 150,000 clones, with about 94% observed a single time. Sequenced material: PBMCs. Source of these receptors: a man in his 60s with colorectal cancer.

The rearrangement uses TRBV18 and TRBJ1-5, with 7 bases that match TRBD1. The CDR3 contains 15 residues. Per the germline V gene, CDR1 is KGHSH and CDR2 is LQKENI. V dropped 3 bases and J dropped 6; count of bases not matched to a gene: 8. The CDR3 loop is CASSPPKRGPQPQHF. DNA for the CDR3: TGTGCCAGCTCACCCCCGAAGAGGGGGCCTCAGCCCCAGCATTTT.

This chain joins TRBV6-1 and TRBJ1-6; D not certain. The CDR3 is 17 amino acids. The V and J ends lost 0 bases and 0 bases respectively, with 9 bases between them. Germline loops: CDR1 MNHNS, CDR2 SASEGT. DNA for the CDR3: TGTGCCAGCAGTGAAGCAGCAGGTAGCTCCTATAATTCACCCCTCCACTTT. It encodes CASSEAAGSSYNSPLHF.

This clone was observed a few times. The gene calls are TRBV6-2 or TRBV6-3 and TRBJ1-1; 9 positions agree with TRBD1. Trimming cost V 0 bases and J 10 bases; bases outside gene matches: 12. CDR1 and CDR2 from the germline V gene are MNHEY and SVGEGT. CDR3 size: 16 residues. The CDR3 nucleotides read TGTGCCAGCAGTTACTCCTGGACAGGGGAGAAGTCGGGAGCTTTCTTT. As protein: CASSYSWTGEKSGAFF.

The chain uses TRBV10-2 and TRBJ1-5; perhaps TRBD1 as D (5 bases). Germline V gene data show CDR1 as WSHSY and CDR2 as SAAADI. The CDR3 is 13 residues long. V was shortened by 3 bases and J by 6 bases, with 9 bases between the two germline ends. In nucleotides, the CDR3 is TGCGCCAGCAGTGACAGGGAGGCTCAGCCCCAGCATTTT. Translating gives CASSDREAQPQHF.

The chain joins TRBV7-8 to TRBJ2-7, with D maybe TRBD1 (5 bases). V was trimmed by 0 bases and J by 4 bases, leaving 13 bases between them. The germline V gene encodes CDR1 SGHVS and CDR2 FQNEAQ. The CDR3 loop spans 15 amino acids. The CDR3 coding sequence is TGTGCCAGCAGCTTAGCATCCCCAGGGATGTACGAGCAGTACTTC. This codes for CASSLASPGMYEQYF.

The chain recombines TRBV5-6 with TRBJ2-6; D gene uncertain. The CDR3 is made up of 14 amino acids. CDR1 is SGHDT and CDR2 is YYEEEE in the germline V gene. Trimming stripped 1 base from V and 0 bases from J, with 2 bases between. CDR3 bases: TGTGCCAGCAGCTTGCTCTCTGGGGCCAACGTCCTGACTTTC. Translation: CASSLLSGANVLTF.

The chain uses TRBV11-2 and TRBJ1-4, with TRBD1 as a possible D gene (5 bases). This CDR3 has 15 residues. CDR1 is SGHAT, CDR2 FQNNGV, per germline. V was shortened by 5 bases and J by 10 bases, with 20 bases between the two germline ends. CDR3 in DNA: TGTGCCAGCAGCCCCCCCCAGGTGACAGTTGGAAAACTGTTTTTT. Residues: CASSPPQVTVGKLFF.

This chain joins TRBV7-2 and TRBJ1-1; unclear D gene. Germline V gives CDR1 SGHTA, CDR2 FQGNSA. The CDR3 has 17 amino acids. The V and J ends lost 0 bases and 1 base respectively, with 15 bases between them. CDR3 protein: CASSLAPYRAQNTEAFF. The DNA for the CDR3 is TGTGCCAGCAGCTTAGCACCTTACCGGGCCCAGAACACTGAAGCTTTCTTT.

The chain recombines TRBV2 with TRBJ2-3; no firm D call. V was clipped by 1 base and J by 4 bases, with 9 bases between them. The CDR3 has 14 residues. Germline values: CDR1 SNHLY, CDR2 FYNNEI. The CDR3 nucleotides are TGTGCCAGCAGTGAAGGACTTTTGTCAGATACGCAGTATTTT. Protein product: CASSEGLLSDTQYF.

V is TRBV28 and J is TRBJ1-4, with TRBD1 identical over 8 bases. The V and J ends lost 5 bases and 4 bases, in that order; junction bases with no gene match: 9. Looked up from germline, CDR1 is MDHEN and CDR2 is SYDVKM. The CDR3 runs to 16 residues. The CDR3 nucleotides read TGTGCCAGCAGTATCGGGACAGGAACACTTAATGAAAAACTGTTTTTT. Translation: CASSIGTGTLNEKLFF.

The V and J genes are TRBV30 and TRBJ1-6; D unresolved. CDR1 is GTSNPN and CDR2 is SVGIG in the germline V gene (reference sequence). V was clipped by 2 bases and J by 8 bases, with 13 bases between them. The length of the CDR3 is 14 residues. The CDR3 protein is CAWSLLTDYSPLHF. Here the CDR3 DNA reads TGTGCCTGGAGTCTCCTGACTGATTATTCACCCCTCCACTTT.

The V gene is TRBV2, the J gene TRBJ2-1; D is unresolved. Germline V lookup: CDR1 SNHLY, CDR2 FYNNEI. This CDR3 region has 13 residues. V was trimmed by 3 bases and J by 7 bases, leaving 10 bases between them. The CDR3 loop reads CASSDNWGNEQFF. Here the CDR3 DNA reads TGTGCCAGCAGTGACAACTGGGGAAATGAGCAGTTCTTC.